This entry concerns a single T cell receptor beta chain. Its antigen is currently not known. Qualities for individual bases were not recorded, and no much larger clone is one base off. Participants in the prospective study were aged 18 to 89 years, lived in 20 to 25 United States geographic areas, and enrolled through a virtual design. In the prospective study, cohorts were assigned on the basis of participant-reported clinical history obtained from a screening survey and a study questionnaire. Recovered participants in ImmuneRACE Cohort 3 were defined as having two consecutive negative NP/OP PCR tests, clearance from a healthcare professional, or resolution of symptoms. Each participant in the prospective study had whole blood, serum and a nasopharyngeal or oropharyngeal swab collected by mobile phlebotomists. Prospective study participants could optionally give additional blood draws and questionnaires over a roughly 2-month period. Before DNA extraction, prospective study blood samples were shipped either frozen or at room temperature.

TCRbeta CDR3 regions were amplified from genomic DNA by means of the immunoSEQ Assay, a bias-controlled multiplex PCR. The paper's data handling went like this. Nucleated cell counts per sample were estimated from amplification of reference gene primers within the assay. To quantify the absolute abundance of each unique TCRbeta CDR3 rearrangement, sequence reads were collapsed and filtered. For each sample, productive Simpson clonality was calculated as the square root of Simpson's diversity index over productive rearrangements. TCRdb carries this immuneACCESS record with in-frame sequences only. Its versions omit some clonotypes, under half of them owing to an unresolved V gene in the studies checked, with the rest unexplained. For V, J and clone size, that table is used; D and trimming come from the DNA. Recorded for this sample are approximately 230,000 clones; just over 85% of them occurred a single time. The top ten clones comprise roughly a sixth of the sample.

From cysteine to phenylalanine, the CDR3 is 15 amino acids long. The entry retains the CDR3 DNA only, 45 bases that are in frame from base 1. Looking up the germline V gene (reference sequence) yields CDR1 MNHEY and CDR2 SMNVEV. Germline trimming amounts to 2 bases on V and 4 bases on J, with 5 as the count of junction bases outside the gene matches. The source of the sample is a study of blood T cell repertoires in COVID-19 (dated by TCRdb to the early 2020s). Regarding the research as a whole: Collaborator samples came from the United States, Italy and Spain and covered acute and convalescent phases of COVID-19. The prospective study material was composed of cDNA or gDNA derived from T cells, B-cell-depleted T cells, or PBMCs. Deeply sampled blood TCRbeta repertoires from subjects exposed to, actively infected with, or recovered from COVID-19 were included in the dataset. A freely available public database, intended as a resource for researchers studying the immune response to SARS-CoV-2, is where the repertoires were released. The samples were drawn from two sources: the first 160 participants of the ongoing ImmuneRACE study, and some 1,300 subjects contributed by 6 global collaborators. Nearly every sample came with metadata listing a de-identified subject ID, COVID-19 status, age in years and sex. Where available, HLA class I and class II types were obtained from metadata supplied by the sample provider rather than from assay-based typing.

General findings and caveats noted by the study authors: How much clinical and demographic metadata was included differed by source and by participant, and the metadata was provided uncurated.

The TCR sequence derives from a man younger than 35 who had recovered from COVID-19. Material for sequencing was PBMCs or T cells enriched from blood (not recorded which). This chain is built from TRBV27 and TRBJ2-7; 10 central bases correspond to TRBD1. In nucleotides, the sequence is TGTGCCAGCAGTTTAGTTGGGACAGGGGCATACGAGCAGTACTTC. It translates to CASSLVGTGAYEQYF.